This T cell receptor beta chain appears in the sequencing data of a study of blood T cell repertoires in COVID-19. The wider study: PBMCs, B-cell-depleted T cells, or T cells were the source of the cDNA or gDNA that made up the material.

V shed 5 bases, J shed 6 bases, and the junction held 5 bases outside the gene matches. This CDR3 contains 14 residues. Germline values: CDR1 MRHNA, CDR2 SNTAGT. Only in-frame clones appear in the TCRdb table, and some are missing; sequencing was by immunoSEQ multiplex PCR. The top ten hold over 15% of the sample, which has approximately 150,000 clones, 90% seen once. J is TRBJ2-1 and V is TRBV6-4; 9 bases fit TRBD1. This receptor was obtained from a man aged 55 to 70 with active or convalescent COVID-19. Sequencing used peripheral blood. The CDR3 DNA reads as TGTGCCAGCAGTATTTGGACAGGGGTCAATGAGCAGTTCTTC. Residues: CASSIWTGVNEQFF.